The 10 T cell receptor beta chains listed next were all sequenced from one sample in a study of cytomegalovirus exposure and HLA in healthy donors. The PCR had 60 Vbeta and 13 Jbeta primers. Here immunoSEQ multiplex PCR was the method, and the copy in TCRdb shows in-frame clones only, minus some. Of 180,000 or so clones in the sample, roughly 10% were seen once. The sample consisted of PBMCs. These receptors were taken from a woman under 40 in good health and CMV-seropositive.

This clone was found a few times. The CDR3 sequence: CASSSPAGIGDTQYF. CDR3 nucleotides: TGTGCCAGCAGCTCCCCAGCGGGAATAGGAGATACGCAGTATTTT. The V call is TRBV13, the J call TRBJ2-3, with 7 bases fitting TRBD2. The length of the CDR3 is 15 residues. With V trimmed by 4 bases and J by 5 bases, 9 bases remained unmatched. Per the germline V gene, CDR1 is PRHDT and CDR2 is FYEKMQ (reference sequence).

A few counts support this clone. This chain's CDR3 is CASSLEVRGDYYEQYF. CDR3 DNA sequence: TGTGCCAGCAGCTTAGAGGTCCGCGGGGACTACTACGAGCAGTACTTC. J is TRBJ2-7 and V is TRBV7-4; the match to TRBD2 covers 7 bases. The CDR3 has 16 residues. The germline gives CDR1 SGHVT, CDR2 SQSDAQ. Unmatched junction bases numbered 9, after V lost 1 base and J lost 3 bases.

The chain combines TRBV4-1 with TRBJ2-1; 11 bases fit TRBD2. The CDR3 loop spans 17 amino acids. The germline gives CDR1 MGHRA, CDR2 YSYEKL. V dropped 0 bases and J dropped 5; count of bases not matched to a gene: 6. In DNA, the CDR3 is TGCGCCAGCAGCCAAGAAAGGGGACTAGCGGCCCACAATGAGCAGTTCTTC. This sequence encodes CASSQERGLAAHNEQFF.

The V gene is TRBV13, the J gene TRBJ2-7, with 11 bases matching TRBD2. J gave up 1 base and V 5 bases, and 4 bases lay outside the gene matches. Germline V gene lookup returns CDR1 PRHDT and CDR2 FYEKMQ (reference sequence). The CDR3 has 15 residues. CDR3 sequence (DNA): TGTGCCAGCAGCGCAGGGACTAGCGGATCCTACGAGCAGTACTTC. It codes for CASSAGTSGSYEQYF. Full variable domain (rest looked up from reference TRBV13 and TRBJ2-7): AAGVIQSPRHLIKEKRETATLKCYPIPRHDTVYWYQQGPGQDPQFLISFYEKMQSDKGSIPDRFSAQQFSDYHSELNMSSLELGDSALYFCASSAGTSGSYEQYFGPGTRLTVT.

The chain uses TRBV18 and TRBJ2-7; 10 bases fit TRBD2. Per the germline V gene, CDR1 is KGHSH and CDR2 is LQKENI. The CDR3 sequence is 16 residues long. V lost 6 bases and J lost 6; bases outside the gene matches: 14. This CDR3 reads CASSPLGLAGEGEQYF. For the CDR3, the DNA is TGTGCCAGCTCCCCCCTGGGGCTAGCGGGAGAGGGCGAGCAGTACTTC. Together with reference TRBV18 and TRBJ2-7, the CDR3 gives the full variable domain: NAGVMQNPRHLVRRRGQEARLRCSPMKGHSHVYWYRQLPEEGLKFMVYLQKENIIDESGMPKERFSAEFPKEGPSILRIQQVVRGDSAAYFCASSPLGLAGEGEQYFGPGTRLTVT.

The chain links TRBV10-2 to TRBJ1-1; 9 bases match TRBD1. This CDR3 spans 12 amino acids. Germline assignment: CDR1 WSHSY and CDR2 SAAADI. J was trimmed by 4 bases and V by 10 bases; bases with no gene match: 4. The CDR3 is CATTGGLTEAFF. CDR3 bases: TGCGCCACTACAGGGGGCCTCACTGAAGCTTTCTTT.

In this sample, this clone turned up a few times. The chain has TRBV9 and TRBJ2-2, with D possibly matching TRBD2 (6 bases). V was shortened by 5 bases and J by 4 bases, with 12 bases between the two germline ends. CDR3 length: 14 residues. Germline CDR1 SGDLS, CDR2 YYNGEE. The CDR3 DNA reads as TGTGCCAGCAGAGCCAAGACTAGCACCGGGGAGCTGTTTTTT. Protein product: CASRAKTSTGELFF.

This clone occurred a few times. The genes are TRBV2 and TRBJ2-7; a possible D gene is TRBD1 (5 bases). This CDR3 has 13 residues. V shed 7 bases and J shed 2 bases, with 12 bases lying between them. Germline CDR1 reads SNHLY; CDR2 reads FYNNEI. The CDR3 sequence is CASIPDTAYEQYF. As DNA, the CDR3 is TGTGCCAGCATCCCGGACACAGCCTACGAGCAGTACTTC. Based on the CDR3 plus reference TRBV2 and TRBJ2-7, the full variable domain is EPEVTQTPSHQVTQMGQEVILRCVPISNHLYFYWYRQILGQKVEFLVSFYNNEISEKSEIFDDQFSVERPDGSNFTLKIRSTKLEDSAMYFCASIPDTAYEQYFGPGTRLTVT.

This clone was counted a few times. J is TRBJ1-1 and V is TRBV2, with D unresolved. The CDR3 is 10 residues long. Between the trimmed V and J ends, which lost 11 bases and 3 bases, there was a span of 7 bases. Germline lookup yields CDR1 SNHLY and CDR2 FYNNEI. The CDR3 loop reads CAGIYTEAFF. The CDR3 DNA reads TGTGCCGGCATCTACACTGAAGCTTTCTTT.

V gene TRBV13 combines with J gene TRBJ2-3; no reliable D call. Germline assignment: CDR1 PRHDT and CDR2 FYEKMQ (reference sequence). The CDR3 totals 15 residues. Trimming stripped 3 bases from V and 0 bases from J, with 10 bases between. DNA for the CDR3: TGTGCCAGCAGCTTCGGTCCTCGGAGCACAGATACGCAGTATTTT. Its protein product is CASSFGPRSTDTQYF.